The present T cell receptor beta chain was sequenced within a study of blood T cell repertoires in COVID-19. The ends were cut back, 3 bases at V and 4 bases at J, with 9 bases in the middle. In germline, CDR1 is MNHNS, CDR2 SASEGT. The length of the CDR3 is 13 residues. This clone occurred a few times. As processed by the authors: Reference gene primer amplification gave nucleated cell count estimates. This table comes from immunoSEQ multiplex PCR, and its TCRdb copy is limited to in-frame clones, with some not included. That table gives V, J and clone size, and the DNA gave D and trimming. The table records about 62,000 clones, more than 80% of them present only once.

Sample: peripheral blood. This TCR was recovered from an elderly woman with acute or convalescent COVID-19. The V gene is TRBV6-1, the J gene TRBJ1-2; D may be TRBD1 (5 bases). The CDR3 sequence is CASSERGGYGYTF. The CDR3 DNA follows: TGTGCCAGCAGTGAGCGGGGGGGCTATGGCTACACCTTC.